This entry lists 4 T cell receptor beta chains sequenced from one sample in a study of chemoradiotherapy in HPV16-positive cancers. This table comes from immunoSEQ multiplex PCR, and its TCRdb copy is limited to in-frame clones, with some not included. The data contain roughly 9,100 clones, 70% to 80% of them singletons. Sampling was done from a patient who underwent chemoradiotherapy. The receptors were gathered from a human donor with HPV-associated anogenital cancer.

This clone appeared a few times. J is TRBJ1-6 and V is TRBV28, with 7 bases lining up with TRBD1. The V gene end was trimmed by 3 bases and the J gene end by 7 bases; junction bases not matched to a gene: 6. In germline, CDR1 is MDHEN, CDR2 SYDVKM. This CDR3 spans 15 amino acids. In DNA, the CDR3 is TGTGCCAGCAGTTTGGAGGGGGCATGGAATTCACCCCTCCACTTT. Translation: CASSLEGAWNSPLHF.

The chain links TRBV5-1 to TRBJ1-1; unclear D gene. CDR3 length: 13 residues. In germline, CDR1 is SGHRS, CDR2 YFSETQ. V was clipped by 5 bases and J by 3 bases, with 11 bases between them. CDR3 loop: CASRPLADTEAFF. Written as DNA, the CDR3 is TGCGCCAGCAGACCCCTTGCGGACACTGAAGCTTTCTTT.

This clone has a handful of counts. V usage is TRBV11-2 and J usage is TRBJ2-2, with 8 bases aligning to TRBD1. Germline CDR1 and CDR2: SGHAT and FQNNGV. V dropped 6 bases and J dropped 5; count of bases not matched to a gene: 8. This CDR3 has 15 residues. This CDR3 is CASSFTGGTTGELFF. DNA for the CDR3: TGTGCCAGCAGTTTTACAGGGGGAACGACCGGGGAGCTGTTTTTT.

DNA for the CDR3: TGTGCCAGCAGCTGGGGACTGGATAATTCACCCCTCCACTTT. It codes for CASSWGLDNSPLHF. This chain connects TRBV5-4 to TRBJ1-6; D might be TRBD1 (5 bases). The V gene's germline CDR1 is SGHNT and CDR2 YYREEE (reference sequence). Trimming pared 3 bases from V and 5 bases from J, leaving 9 bases between. The CDR3 sequence is 14 residues long.